This TCR beta chain was sequenced during a study of T cell responses to AZD1222 COVID-19 vaccine. CDR3 length equals 19 residues. Germline values: CDR1 SGHVS, CDR2 FQNEAQ. V lost 3 bases, J lost 0 bases, and 21 bases lay in between. TCRdb's table, derived via immunoSEQ multiplex PCR, lists solely in-frame clones and lacks some. The sample lists about 93,000 clones; around 86% were seen once. The chain links TRBV7-8 to TRBJ1-5, with D hard to call. The receptor was derived from an adult in good health. The sample here was peripheral blood, taken on day 0 of AZD1222 vaccination. CDR3 region: CASSFRPRSPVYSNQPQHF. CDR3 in DNA: TGTGCCAGCAGCTTTAGGCCGCGGTCGCCCGTATATAGCAATCAGCCCCAGCATTTT.